The 14 T cell receptor beta chains listed next were all sequenced from one sample in a study of cytomegalovirus exposure and HLA in healthy donors. PCR primers comprised 60 Vbeta and 13 Jbeta primers. Sequencing used immunoSEQ multiplex PCR; TCRdb keeps in-frame clones, though not all of them. Seen here are fewer than 200,000 clones, about 85% observed once, and the top ten hold roughly 2.1%. Sequencing input: PBMCs. These TCRs come from a man younger than 35 in good health and CMV-seropositive.

V and J are TRBV7-3 and TRBJ2-3; a possible D gene is TRBD1 (6 bases). The ends were cut back, 4 bases at V and 3 bases at J, with 11 bases in the middle. The CDR3 is 14 amino acids. Germline V gene lookup returns CDR1 SGHTA and CDR2 FQGTGA. CDR3 amino acids: CASSSQGPTDTQYF. Written as DNA, the CDR3 is TGTGCCAGCAGCTCCCAGGGGCCGACAGATACGCAGTATTTT.

On this clone itself: The same CDR3 can be traced to other DNA sequences in this sample. The chain uses TRBV10-3 and TRBJ1-1; the D gene is possibly TRBD1 (6 bases). Trimming left V 8 bases short and J 1 base short, with 14 bases between. Germline CDR1 and CDR2: ENHRY and SYGVKD. The CDR3 loop spans 14 amino acids. Here the CDR3 reads CAISVGGPNTEAFF. Here the CDR3 DNA reads TGTGCCATCTCCGTGGGGGGGCCGAACACTGAAGCTTTCTTT.

In this sample, this clone turned up once. The gene calls are TRBV7-6 and TRBJ2-5, with 7 bases aligning to TRBD2. The V gene's germline CDR1 is SGHVS and CDR2 FNYEAQ. Losses at the gene ends were 5 bases for V and 4 bases for J; bases not matched to a gene: 7. The CDR3 extends over 14 amino acids. The CDR3 DNA sequence: TGTGCCAGCAGCAACTCTGGGGGGGGAGAGACCCAGTACTTC. This codes for CASSNSGGGETQYF.

This clone appeared a few times. The chain joins TRBV19 to TRBJ2-5; 7 nucleotides line up with TRBD1. This CDR3 has 15 residues. Germline-derived CDR1 and CDR2 are LNHDA and SQIVND (reference sequence). V lost 1 base to trimming and J lost 6 bases; unmatched junction nucleotides: 8. The CDR3 here is CASSIVQGDVQTQYF. For the CDR3, the DNA is TGTGCCAGTAGTATAGTGCAGGGGGACGTGCAGACCCAGTACTTC.

The gene calls are TRBV6-5 and TRBJ1-5, with 8 bases lining up with TRBD1. The V gene end was trimmed by 7 bases and the J gene end by 5 bases; junction bases not matched to a gene: 7. The CDR3 loop spans 14 amino acids. In germline, CDR1 is MNHEY, CDR2 SVGAGI. This chain's CDR3 is CASKTRQGHQPQHF. CDR3 sequence (DNA): TGTGCCAGCAAGACCCGACAGGGGCATCAGCCCCAGCATTTT.

This chain joins TRBV15 and TRBJ2-7; D is undetermined. Germline lookup yields CDR1 LNHNV and CDR2 YYDKDF (reference sequence). The CDR3 sequence is 15 residues long. The germline V and J ends were trimmed by 0 bases and 0 bases, with 9 bases remaining between them. CDR3 sequence reads: CATSRDHGSSYEQYF. The CDR3 bases are TGTGCCACCAGCAGAGATCACGGGTCCTCCTACGAGCAGTACTTC.

This clone was counted a single time. This CDR3 is CASSLTSGGIYNEQFF. Written as DNA, the CDR3 is TGTGCCAGCAGTTTAACTAGCGGGGGAATTTATAATGAGCAGTTCTTC. The chain uses TRBV27 and TRBJ2-1; 11 positions match TRBD2. The CDR3 has 16 residues. Germline V gives CDR1 MNHEY, CDR2 SMNVEV (reference sequence). V was clipped by 2 bases and J by 7 bases; unmatched bases: 7.

This chain joins TRBV5-6 and TRBJ1-2; no clear D. The CDR3 loop spans 15 amino acids. Trimming stripped 4 bases from V and 4 bases from J, with 17 bases between. Looked up from germline, CDR1 is SGHDT and CDR2 is YYEEEE. CDR3 region: CASSVTPGGAYGYTF. CDR3 nucleotide sequence: TGTGCCAGCAGCGTGACCCCGGGAGGAGCCTATGGCTACACCTTC.

This chain connects TRBV4-2 to TRBJ2-7, with D perhaps matching TRBD2 (6 bases). This CDR3 is 17 amino acids long. CDR1 and CDR2 from the germline V gene are LGHNA and YNFKEQ. V was shortened by 0 bases and J by 0 bases, with 15 bases between the two germline ends. The CDR3, as DNA: TGTGCCAGCAGCCAAGACCCGGCTAGCGCAGGCTCCTACGAGCAGTACTTC. This translates into CASSQDPASAGSYEQYF.

V usage is TRBV19 and J usage is TRBJ1-1, with D tentatively TRBD1 (5 bases). Germline V CDR1 and CDR2: LNHDA, SQIVND (reference sequence). The CDR3 is 16 residues long. V lost 7 bases and J 0 bases, leaving 18 bases between the germline ends. This CDR3 reads CASTHTPTDLNTEAFF. The CDR3 DNA reads TGTGCCAGTACCCATACTCCGACAGATTTGAACACTGAAGCTTTCTTT.

This clone was found a few times. The chain is built from TRBV5-4 and TRBJ1-5, with D hard to call. Trimming cost V 2 bases and J 4 bases, with 10 bases left between them. Looked up from germline, CDR1 is SGHNT and CDR2 is YYREEE (reference sequence). CDR3 length equals 14 residues. The CDR3 protein is CASSLEGRNQPQHF. CDR3 nucleotides: TGTGCCAGCAGCTTAGAAGGGAGGAATCAGCCCCAGCATTTT.

This chain uses TRBV5-4 with TRBJ2-3; weak D call: TRBD1 (5 bases). CDR1 is SGHNT and CDR2 is YYREEE in the germline V gene (reference sequence). Trimming left V 0 bases short and J 2 bases short, with 13 bases between. This CDR3 contains 16 residues. This CDR3 is CASSLVTGANTDTQYF. CDR3 sequence (DNA): TGTGCCAGCAGCTTGGTTACAGGCGCCAACACAGATACGCAGTATTTT.

The V call is TRBV11-2, the J call TRBJ1-5, with 9 bases fitting TRBD1. Germline values: CDR1 SGHAT, CDR2 FQNNGV. The length of the CDR3 is 17 residues. Trimming took 2 bases from V and 0 from J; bases not matched to a gene: 5. This chain's CDR3 is CASSLTTGGLSNQPQHF. As DNA, the CDR3 is TGTGCCAGCAGCTTAACCACAGGGGGCCTTAGCAATCAGCCCCAGCATTTT.

The sample holds one count of this clone. V gene TRBV7-9 combines with J gene TRBJ2-2, with D maybe TRBD1 (5 bases). V was shortened by 5 bases and J by 0 bases, with 13 bases between the two germline ends. The germline V gene has CDR1 SEHNR and CDR2 FQNEAQ (reference sequence). This CDR3 has 16 residues. The CDR3 DNA reads TGTGCCAGCAGCCCCGTCAGGACACCGAACACCGGGGAGCTGTTTTTT. It encodes CASSPVRTPNTGELFF.